This T cell receptor beta chain was recorded in a study of breast tumors, draining lymph nodes, adjacent tissues. Overall study findings and caveats: Data only fit, rather than demonstrated, lymph node origin of most tumor T cells. Luminal-like breast cancer showed significantly greater tumor-nontumor repertoire similarity than basal-like breast cancer did.

TCRdb processed the multiplex PCR reads anew with MiXCR; each CDR3 protein has one entry. The sample shows around 300,000 distinct CDR3 sequences, about 33% of them seen only once. The lymph nodes were axillary draining lymph nodes from breast cancer patients. CDR3 length equals 13 residues. Germline lookup yields CDR1 MRHNA and CDR2 SNTAGT. With 5 bases removed from V and 3 bases from J, the gap between germline ends came to 7 bases. About this clonotype itself: The antigen remains unidentified. This could be a read error, since a much larger clone is one nucleotide away.

This clonotype was obtained from a female donor with breast cancer. Some clones in this sample may be carry-over from other donors' samples. This chain joins TRBV6-4 and TRBJ2-2; D uncertain. What was sequenced was axillary lymph node tissue. In DNA form, the CDR3 reads TGTGCCAGCAGTCGGGCGGACACCGGGGAGCTGTTTTTT. It encodes CASSRADTGELFF.